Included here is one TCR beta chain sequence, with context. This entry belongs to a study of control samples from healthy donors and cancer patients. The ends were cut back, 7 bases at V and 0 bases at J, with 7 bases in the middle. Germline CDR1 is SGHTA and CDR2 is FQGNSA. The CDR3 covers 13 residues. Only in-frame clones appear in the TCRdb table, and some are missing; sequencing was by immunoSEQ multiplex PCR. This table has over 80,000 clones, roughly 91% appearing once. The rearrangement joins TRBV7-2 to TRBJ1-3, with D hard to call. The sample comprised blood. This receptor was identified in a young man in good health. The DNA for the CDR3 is TGTGCCAGCATCCTCCCCTCTGGAAACACCATATATTTT. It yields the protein CASILPSGNTIYF.